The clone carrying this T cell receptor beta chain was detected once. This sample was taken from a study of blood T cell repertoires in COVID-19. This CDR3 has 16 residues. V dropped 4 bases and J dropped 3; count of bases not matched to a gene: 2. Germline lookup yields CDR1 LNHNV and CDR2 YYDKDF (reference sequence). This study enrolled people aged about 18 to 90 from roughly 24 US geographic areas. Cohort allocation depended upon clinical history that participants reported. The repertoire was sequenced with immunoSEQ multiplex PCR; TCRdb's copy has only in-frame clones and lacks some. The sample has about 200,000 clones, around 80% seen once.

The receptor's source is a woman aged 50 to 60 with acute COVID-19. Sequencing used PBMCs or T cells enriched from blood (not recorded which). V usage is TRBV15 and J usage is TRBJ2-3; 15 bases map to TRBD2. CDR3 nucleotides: TGTGCCACCAGCATCGGGACTAGCGGGGGGACAGATACGCAGTATTTT. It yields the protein CATSIGTSGGTDTQYF. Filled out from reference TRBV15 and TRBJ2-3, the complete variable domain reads DAMVIQNPRYQVTQFGKPVTLSCSQTLNHNVMYWYQQKSSQAPKLLFHYYDKDFNNEADTPDNFQSRRPNTSFCFLDIRSPGLGDTAMYLCATSIGTSGGTDTQYFGPGTRLTVL.